A single sample gave rise to the 28 T cell receptor beta chains below, sequenced in a study of blood T cells in healthy people across ages. The second PCR ran about 6 to 12 cycles with a sample-barcoded 5' primer and J-beta primers. Via MiXCR, TCRdb re-called the 5' RACE reads, giving one row per CDR3 protein. Of roughly 800,000 distinct CDR3 sequences listed, around 36% are singletons. Sequenced sample: blood. These receptor sequences come from a man aged 18 to 35 in good health.

The V gene is TRBV20-1, the J gene TRBJ1-4, with TRBD1 matching 8 bases. J gave up 7 bases and V 6 bases, and 10 bases lay outside the gene matches. Germline-derived CDR1 and CDR2 are DFQATT and SNEGSKA (reference sequence). This CDR3 region has 14 residues. CDR3 bases: TGCAGTGCCACCCGGACAGGGTTCGGTGAAAAACTGTTTTTT. Amino acid sequence: CSATRTGFGEKLFF.

The chain has TRBV11-2 and TRBJ1-2; TRBD1 agrees at 10 bases. This CDR3 spans 15 amino acids. Germline V gene sequence: CDR1 SGHAT, CDR2 FQNNGV. Unmatched junction bases numbered 10, after V lost 5 bases and J lost 7 bases. In DNA form, the CDR3 reads TGTGCCAGCAGCCCCGTGGGACAGGGGCTTGCTGGCTACACCTTC. Its protein product is CASSPVGQGLAGYTF.

This chain links TRBV4-3 with TRBJ2-4; D is possibly TRBD2 (5 bases). The DNA end is more similar to TRBJ2-7, so the J call may be wrong. Germline V gene lookup returns CDR1 LGHNA and CDR2 YSLEER. The CDR3 is 13 residues long. The CDR3 DNA is TGCGCCAGCAGCCAAGATTCGGAGGACGAGCAGTACTTC. Residues: CASSQDSEDEQYF.

This clonotype was detected ten times or more. V is TRBV15 and J is TRBJ2-7, with D perhaps TRBD1 (5 bases). Germline CDR1 reads LNHNV; CDR2 reads YYDKDF (reference sequence). Between the trimmed V and J ends, which lost 1 base and 6 bases, there was a span of 25 bases. The length of the CDR3 is 18 residues. The CDR3 here is CATSRAGFPAGKESEQYF. The DNA for the CDR3 is TGTGCCACCAGCAGAGCTGGTTTCCCAGCAGGGAAGGAGAGCGAGCAGTACTTC.

There are a few counts of this clonotype. The chain carries TRBV2 and TRBJ2-7; D call uncertain. CDR1 and CDR2 from the germline V gene are SNHLY and FYNNEI. The CDR3 contains 11 residues. The V and J ends lost 6 bases and 5 bases respectively, with 8 bases between them. The CDR3 DNA reads TGTGCCAGCAGGGTAAGCGACGAGCAGTACTTC. This sequence encodes CASRVSDEQYF.

The chain has TRBV4-3 and TRBJ2-3, with 10 bases identical to TRBD2. The germline gives CDR1 LGHNA, CDR2 YSLEER. The CDR3 runs to 17 residues. Trimming cost V 4 bases and J 4 bases; bases outside gene matches: 11. CDR3 protein: CASSRITSGVVADTQYF. CDR3 in DNA: TGCGCCAGCAGCCGGATTACTAGCGGGGTGGTGGCAGATACGCAGTATTTT.

The rearrangement links TRBV27 to TRBJ1-1; tentative D call: TRBD1 (6 bases). With 2 bases removed from V and 4 bases from J, the gap between germline ends came to 11 bases. From germline, CDR1 is MNHEY and CDR2 SMNVEV (reference sequence). This CDR3 is built from 14 residues. The CDR3 DNA reads as TGTGCCAGCAGTTTAGGCAGGGGAACCACTGAAGCTTTCTTT. Encoded protein: CASSLGRGTTEAFF.

This clonotype was counted once. One end of the junction fails to match germline, which may point to a read error. Here the CDR3 DNA reads TGTGCCAACAGTGTCGGGAAACGAGAGACCCAGTACTTC. Amino acid sequence: CANSVGKRETQYF. The chain has TRBV2 and TRBJ2-4, with D tentatively TRBD2 (5 bases). The DNA matches TRBJ2-5 better at its end, which makes the J call doubtful. This CDR3 contains 13 residues. CDR1 and CDR2 from the germline V gene are SNHLY and FYNNEI.

This clonotype was counted once. Here the CDR3 omits its conserved ending phenylalanine or tryptophan, so a read error is the likely source. This chain joins TRBV5-1 and TRBJ1-1; TRBD1 aligns across 7 bases. With 2 bases clipped from V and 5 bases from J, the junction kept 9 bases outside the gene matches. Germline assignment: CDR1 SGHRS and CDR2 YFSETQ. This CDR3 spans 15 amino acids. Here the CDR3 DNA reads TGCGCCAGCAGCTTAGGGGGGACAGCGAGAACTGAAGCTTTCGTT. It encodes CASSLGGTARTEAFV.

In regard to this clonotype: A much larger clone lies one base from this, so it may be a read error. This rearrangement joins TRBV12-3 or TRBV12-4 to TRBJ1-6; no clear D gene. The CDR3 runs to 12 residues. V was pared by 3 bases and J by 10 bases, with 7 bases between. CDR3: CASSFEKSPLHF. CDR3 DNA sequence: TGTGCCAGCAGTTTCGAGAAGTCACCCCTCCACTTT.

The chain links TRBV20-1 to TRBJ2-3, with 7 bases matching TRBD2. V shed 1 base, J shed 7 bases, and the junction held 20 bases outside the gene matches. CDR3 length equals 18 residues. Germline values: CDR1 DFQATT, CDR2 SNEGSKA (reference sequence). Here the CDR3 DNA reads TGCAGTGCTAGAGGGGAGCTTCAAGCTAGCGGCGGAGGAAATACGCAGTATTTT. This sequence encodes CSARGELQASGGGNTQYF.

This clonotype came up a few times. The genes are TRBV20-1 and TRBJ1-2, with 9 nucleotides matching TRBD1. The V and J ends lost 7 bases and 4 bases, in that order; junction bases with no gene match: 7. The CDR3 spans 13 residues. Germline values: CDR1 DFQATT, CDR2 SNEGSKA (reference sequence). The CDR3 loop reads CSGMGQGPYGYTF. CDR3 nucleotides: TGCAGTGGTATGGGACAGGGCCCCTATGGCTACACCTTC.

The table lists this clonotype with many counts. The chain recombines TRBV20-1 with TRBJ2-4; D possibly uses TRBD1 or TRBD2 (6 bases each). The germline V and J ends were trimmed by 3 bases and 6 bases, with 9 bases remaining between them. The germline V gene has CDR1 DFQATT and CDR2 SNEGSKA (reference sequence). The CDR3 length is 12 residues. DNA for the CDR3: TGCAGTGCTAGCGGGGGCGGAAACATTCAGTACTTC. It yields the protein CSASGGGNIQYF.

This clonotype was observed a handful of times. This sequence joins TRBV20-1 and TRBJ2-5; D perhaps matches TRBD1 (6 bases). Trimming left V 0 bases short and J 0 bases short, with 11 bases between. Germline-derived CDR1 and CDR2 are DFQATT and SNEGSKA (reference sequence). This CDR3 spans 15 amino acids. CDR3 nucleotide sequence: TGCAGTGCTAGAGATAATAGGGGGTACCAAGAGACCCAGTACTTC. Protein: CSARDNRGYQETQYF.

The gene calls are TRBV25-1 and TRBJ2-7, with 9 positions matching TRBD1. J lost 5 bases, V lost 1 base, and 9 bases had no gene match. Looked up from germline, CDR1 is MGHDK and CDR2 is SYGVNS. The CDR3 spans 16 residues. CDR3 loop: CASSEWPGQGFDEQYF. The CDR3 DNA sequence: TGTGCCAGCAGTGAATGGCCGGGACAGGGTTTCGACGAGCAGTACTTC.

The CDR3 DNA reads as TGTGCCAGCAGTCGTCCGGGACAGGATAATTCACCCCTCCACTTT. It specifies CASSRPGQDNSPLHF. The J gene is TRBJ1-6, the V gene TRBV6-5, with 8 positions matching TRBD1. The J segment lost 5 bases and the V segment lost 5 bases, leaving 5 bases of the junction unmatched. CDR1 is MNHEY and CDR2 is SVGAGI in the germline V gene. The CDR3 is made up of 15 amino acids.

The rearrangement uses TRBV20-1 and TRBJ2-3; 7 positions match TRBD2. The CDR3 extends over 14 amino acids. With 3 bases clipped from V and 3 bases from J, the junction kept 6 bases outside the gene matches. Germline values: CDR1 DFQATT, CDR2 SNEGSKA (reference sequence). The CDR3 DNA reads TGCAGTGCTAGTGCAGCGGGGCAGACAGATACGCAGTATTTT. This sequence encodes CSASAAGQTDTQYF.

The chain employs TRBV29-1 and TRBJ1-1; TRBD1 is a possible D gene (5 bases). Trimming stripped 4 bases from V and 5 bases from J, with 8 bases between. This CDR3 comprises 11 residues. The germline V gene has CDR1 SQVTM and CDR2 ANQGSEA. CDR3 in DNA: TGCAGCGTTGGTGAGGGGACTGAAGCTTTCTTT. Translation gives CSVGEGTEAFF.

The V gene is TRBV29-1, the J gene TRBJ2-7; tentatively, D is TRBD2 (6 bases). V was trimmed by 0 bases and J by 7 bases, leaving 22 bases between them. The CDR3 extends over 16 amino acids. The germline V gene encodes CDR1 SQVTM and CDR2 ANQGSEA. CDR3 region: CSVEDRGSGYYNEQYF. The CDR3 region has the DNA TGCAGCGTTGAAGATCGGGGAAGCGGGTACTACAATGAGCAGTACTTC.

The rearrangement uses TRBV20-1 and TRBJ1-5, with D unclear. This CDR3 has 13 residues. CDR1 is DFQATT, CDR2 SNEGSKA, per germline (reference sequence). V was pared by 6 bases and J by 0 bases, with 9 bases between. CDR3 bases: TGCAGTGCCACTTCGGATAGCAATCAGCCCCAGCATTTT. It translates to CSATSDSNQPQHF.

On this clonotype itself: A much larger clone differs by one base, so this may be a read error. The gene calls are TRBV14 and TRBJ2-3; tentative D call: TRBD1 (6 bases). Germline CDR1 is SGHDN and CDR2 is FVKESK. V shed 3 bases and J shed 4 bases, with 14 bases lying between them. This CDR3 region has 15 residues. The DNA for the CDR3 is TGTGCCAGCAGCCATAGGACAGCAGCGGCAGATACGCAGTATTTT. As protein: CASSHRTAAADTQYF. The full variable domain, in which reference TRBV14 and TRBJ2-3 provide the parts outside the CDR3, is EAGVTQFPSHSVIEKGQTVTLRCDPISGHDNLYWYRRVMGKEIKFLLHFVKESKQDESGMPNNRFLAERTGGTYSTLKVQPAELEDSGVYFCASSHRTAAADTQYFGPGTRLTVL.

The table lists this clonotype with many counts. V is TRBV25-1 and J is TRBJ2-7; D may be TRBD1 or TRBD2 (5 bases each). Germline-derived CDR1 and CDR2 are MGHDK and SYGVNS. The CDR3 spans 15 residues. The V end was cut by 5 bases, the J end by 0 bases, with 14 bases between. CDR3 nucleotides: TGTGCCAGCAGTCCATCCGGGACGAACTCCTACGAGCAGTACTTC. This gives the protein CASSPSGTNSYEQYF.

For this clonotype: A read error may be the cause here, since a much bigger clone is one base away. The CDR3 sequence: CASSLGGGQTYNEQYF. CDR3 coding DNA: TGTGCCAGCAGCTTAGGAGGAGGGCAAACGTACAATGAGCAGTACTTC. V and J are TRBV7-2 and TRBJ2-5; D might be TRBD2 (6 bases). The CDR3 consists of 16 residues. The germline CDR1 and CDR2 sequences are SGHTA and FQGNSA. V dropped 1 base and J dropped 11 bases, with 23 bases sitting between them.

Only a few counts were recorded for this clonotype. The CDR3 DNA follows: TGTGCCAGCAGAGGGACTAGCGGCGGGGAGCTGTTTTTT. Its protein product is CASRGTSGGELFF. The chain recombines TRBV12-3 or TRBV12-4 with TRBJ2-2, with TRBD2 matching over 11 bases. After removal of 6 bases from V and 7 bases from J, the junction contained 1 base not matched to a gene. This CDR3 is built from 13 residues.

This clonotype was seen many times. This chain links TRBV5-1 with TRBJ2-3, with D possibly TRBD2 on 5 matching bases. Germline lookup yields CDR1 SGHRS and CDR2 YFSETQ. This CDR3 has 16 amino acids. Trimming took off 4 bases at V and 0 bases at J, with 15 bases between the two ends. CDR3 nucleotides: TGCGCCAGCAGCGCGCGCGGGCAGAGTAGCACAGATACGCAGTATTTT. Residues: CASSARGQSSTDTQYF. The complete variable domain, with remaining parts taken from reference TRBV5-1 and TRBJ2-3, reads KAGVTQTPRYLIKTRGQQVTLSCSPISGHRSVSWYQQTPGQGLQFLFEYFSETQRNKGNFPGRFSGRQFSNSRSEMNVSTLELGDSALYLCASSARGQSSTDTQYFGPGTRLTVL.

There are many counts of this clonotype. This chain joins TRBV21-1 and TRBJ2-7. TRBV21-1 has pseudogene status. CDR3 length equals 10 residues. CDR3 DNA: TGTGCCAGCACCCAGAGCGAGCAGTACTTC. Translation gives CASTQSEQYF.

This clonotype was picked up a small number of times. The J gene is TRBJ1-6, the V gene TRBV20-1; weak D call: TRBD1 (5 bases). This CDR3 contains 14 residues. Germline CDR1 and CDR2: DFQATT and SNEGSKA (reference sequence). V shed 6 bases and J shed 9 bases, with 18 bases lying between them. CDR3 amino acids: CSASGLGRGSPLHF. CDR3 in DNA: TGCAGTGCCTCGGGGCTCGGTCGTGGTTCACCCCTCCACTTT.

V and J are TRBV5-1 and TRBJ2-3; 7 bases fit TRBD2. Germline CDR1 reads SGHRS; CDR2 reads YFSETQ. The CDR3 extends over 15 amino acids. With V trimmed by 4 bases and J by 0 bases, 5 bases remained unmatched. The CDR3 sequence is CASSMGAGSTDTQYF. The CDR3 bases are TGCGCCAGCAGCATGGGAGCGGGGAGCACAGATACGCAGTATTTT.